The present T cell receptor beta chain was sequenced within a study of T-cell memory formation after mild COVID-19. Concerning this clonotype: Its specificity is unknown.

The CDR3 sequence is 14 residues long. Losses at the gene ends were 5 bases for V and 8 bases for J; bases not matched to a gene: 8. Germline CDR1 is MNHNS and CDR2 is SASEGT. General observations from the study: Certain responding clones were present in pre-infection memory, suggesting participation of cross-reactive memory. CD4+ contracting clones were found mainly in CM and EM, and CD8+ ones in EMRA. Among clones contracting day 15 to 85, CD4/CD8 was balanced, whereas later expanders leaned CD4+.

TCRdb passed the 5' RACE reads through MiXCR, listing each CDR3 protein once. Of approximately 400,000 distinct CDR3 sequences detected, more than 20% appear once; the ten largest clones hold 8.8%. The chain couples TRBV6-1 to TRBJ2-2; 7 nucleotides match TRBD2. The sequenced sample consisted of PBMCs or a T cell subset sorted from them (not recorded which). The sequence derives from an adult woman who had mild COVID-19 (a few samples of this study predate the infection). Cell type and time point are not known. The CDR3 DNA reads TGTGCCAGCAGTCAGGAGCTAGCGGCGGGGGAGCTGTTTTTT. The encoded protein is CASSQELAAGELFF.